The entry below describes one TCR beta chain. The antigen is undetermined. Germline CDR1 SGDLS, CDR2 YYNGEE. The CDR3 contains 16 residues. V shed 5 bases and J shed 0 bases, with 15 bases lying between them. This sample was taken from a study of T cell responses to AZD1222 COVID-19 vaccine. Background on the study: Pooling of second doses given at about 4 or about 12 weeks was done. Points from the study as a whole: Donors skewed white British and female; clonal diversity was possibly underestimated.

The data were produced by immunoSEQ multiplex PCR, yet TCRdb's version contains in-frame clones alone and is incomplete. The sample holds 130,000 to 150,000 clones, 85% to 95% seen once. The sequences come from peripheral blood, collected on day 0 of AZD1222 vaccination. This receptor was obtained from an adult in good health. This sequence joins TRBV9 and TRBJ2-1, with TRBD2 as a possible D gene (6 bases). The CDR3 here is CASSGTSPSSYNEQFF. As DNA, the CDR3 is TGTGCCAGCAGTGGAACTAGCCCGAGCTCCTACAATGAGCAGTTCTTC.